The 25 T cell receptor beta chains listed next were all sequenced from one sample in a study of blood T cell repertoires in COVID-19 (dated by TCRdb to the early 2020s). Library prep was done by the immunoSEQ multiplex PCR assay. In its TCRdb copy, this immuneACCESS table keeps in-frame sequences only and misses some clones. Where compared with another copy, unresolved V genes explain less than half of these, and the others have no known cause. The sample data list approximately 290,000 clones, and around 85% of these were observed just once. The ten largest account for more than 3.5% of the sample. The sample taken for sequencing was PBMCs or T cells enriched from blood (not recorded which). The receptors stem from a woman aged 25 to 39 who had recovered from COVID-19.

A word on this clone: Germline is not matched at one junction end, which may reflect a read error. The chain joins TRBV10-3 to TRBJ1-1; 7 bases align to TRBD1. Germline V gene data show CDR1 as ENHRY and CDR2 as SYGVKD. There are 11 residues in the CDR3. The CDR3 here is CAISEGDSPIW. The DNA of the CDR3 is TGTGCCATCAGTGAAGGGGACAGCCCGATCTGG.

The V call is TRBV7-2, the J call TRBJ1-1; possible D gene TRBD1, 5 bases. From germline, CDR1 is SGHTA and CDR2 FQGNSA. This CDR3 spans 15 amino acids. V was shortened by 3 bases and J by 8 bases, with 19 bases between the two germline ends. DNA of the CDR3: TGTGCCAGCAGCTTGATGACCGGACAAAGCACGGAAGCTTTCTTT. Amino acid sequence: CASSLMTGQSTEAFF. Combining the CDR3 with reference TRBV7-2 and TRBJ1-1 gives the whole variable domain GAGVSQSPSNKVTEKGKDVELRCDPISGHTALYWYRQSLGQGLEFLIYFQGNSAPDKSGLPSDRFSAERTGGSVSTLTIQRTQQEDSAVYLCASSLMTGQSTEAFFGQGTRLTVV.

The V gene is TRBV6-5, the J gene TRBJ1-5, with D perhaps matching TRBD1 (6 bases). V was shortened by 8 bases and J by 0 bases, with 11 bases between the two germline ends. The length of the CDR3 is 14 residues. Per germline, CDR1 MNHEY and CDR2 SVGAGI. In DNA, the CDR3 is TGTGCCAGCTCCGGGGGGGCTAGCAATCAGCCCCAGCATTTT. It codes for CASSGGASNQPQHF.

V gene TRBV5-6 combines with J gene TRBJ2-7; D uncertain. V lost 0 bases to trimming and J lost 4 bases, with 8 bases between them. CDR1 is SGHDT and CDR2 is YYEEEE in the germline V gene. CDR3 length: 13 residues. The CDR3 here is CASSLAVTYEQYF. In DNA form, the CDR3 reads TGTGCCAGCAGCTTGGCGGTAACGTACGAGCAGTACTTC.

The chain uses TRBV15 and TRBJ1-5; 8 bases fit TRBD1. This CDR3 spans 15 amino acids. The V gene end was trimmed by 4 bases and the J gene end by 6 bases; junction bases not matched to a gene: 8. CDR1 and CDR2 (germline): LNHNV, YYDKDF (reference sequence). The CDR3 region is CATSNPGQVFQPQHF. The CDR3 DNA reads TGTGCCACCAGCAATCCGGGACAGGTTTTTCAGCCCCAGCATTTT.

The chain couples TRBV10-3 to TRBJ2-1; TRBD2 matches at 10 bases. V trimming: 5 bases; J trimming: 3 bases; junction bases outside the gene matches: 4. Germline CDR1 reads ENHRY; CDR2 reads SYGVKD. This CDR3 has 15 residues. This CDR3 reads CAISWIAGGYNEQFF. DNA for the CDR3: TGTGCCATCAGTTGGATAGCGGGAGGCTACAATGAGCAGTTCTTC.

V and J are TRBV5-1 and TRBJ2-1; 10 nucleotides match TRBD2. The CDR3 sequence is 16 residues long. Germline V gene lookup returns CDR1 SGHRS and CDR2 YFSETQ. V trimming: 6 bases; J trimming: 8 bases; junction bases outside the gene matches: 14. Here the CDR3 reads CASTLGAGGPSDEQFF. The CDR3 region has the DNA TGCGCCAGCACCCTCGGAGCGGGAGGGCCGAGCGATGAGCAGTTCTTC. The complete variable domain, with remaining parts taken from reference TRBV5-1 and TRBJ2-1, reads KAGVTQTPRYLIKTRGQQVTLSCSPISGHRSVSWYQQTPGQGLQFLFEYFSETQRNKGNFPGRFSGRQFSNSRSEMNVSTLELGDSALYLCASTLGAGGPSDEQFFGPGTRLTVL.

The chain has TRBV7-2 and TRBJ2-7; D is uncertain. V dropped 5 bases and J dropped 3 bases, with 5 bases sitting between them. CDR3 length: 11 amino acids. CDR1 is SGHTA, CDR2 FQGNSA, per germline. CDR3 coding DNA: TGTGCCAGCAGCCGAGACTACGAGCAGTACTTC. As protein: CASSRDYEQYF.

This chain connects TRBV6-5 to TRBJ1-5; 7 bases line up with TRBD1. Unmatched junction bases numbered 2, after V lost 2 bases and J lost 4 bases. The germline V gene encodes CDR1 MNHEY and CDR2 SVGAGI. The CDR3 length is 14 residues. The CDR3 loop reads CASSYQGQNQPQHF. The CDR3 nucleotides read TGTGCCAGCAGTTACCAGGGACAGAATCAGCCCCAGCATTTT.

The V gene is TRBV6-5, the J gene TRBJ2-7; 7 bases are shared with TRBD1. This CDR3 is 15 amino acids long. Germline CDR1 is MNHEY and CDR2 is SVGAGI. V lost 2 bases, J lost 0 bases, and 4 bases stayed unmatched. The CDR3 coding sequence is TGTGCCAGCAGTTACGACCGGGACAGCTCCTACGAGCAGTACTTC. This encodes CASSYDRDSSYEQYF.

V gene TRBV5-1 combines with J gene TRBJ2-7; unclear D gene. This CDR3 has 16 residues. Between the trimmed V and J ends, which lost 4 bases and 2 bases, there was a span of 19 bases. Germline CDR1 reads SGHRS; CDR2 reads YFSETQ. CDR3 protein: CASSLLESGRTYEQYF. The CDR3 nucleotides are TGCGCCAGCAGCCTACTCGAATCGGGTCGAACCTACGAGCAGTACTTC.

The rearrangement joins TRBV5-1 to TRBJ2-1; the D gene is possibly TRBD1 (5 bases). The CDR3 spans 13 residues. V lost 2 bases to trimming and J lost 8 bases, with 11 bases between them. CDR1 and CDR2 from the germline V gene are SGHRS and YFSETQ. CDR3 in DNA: TGCGCCAGCAGCTTTTCCAGGGTATATGAGCAGTTCTTC. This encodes CASSFSRVYEQFF. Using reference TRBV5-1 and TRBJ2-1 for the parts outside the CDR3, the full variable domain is KAGVTQTPRYLIKTRGQQVTLSCSPISGHRSVSWYQQTPGQGLQFLFEYFSETQRNKGNFPGRFSGRQFSNSRSEMNVSTLELGDSALYLCASSFSRVYEQFFGPGTRLTVL.

In DNA, the CDR3 is TGTGCCAGCAGCTTAGTCGGCGGGGCCATTTACGAGCAGTACTTC. Translating gives CASSLVGGAIYEQYF. The chain is built from TRBV7-2 and TRBJ2-7, with a tentative D call TRBD2 (6 bases). This CDR3 region has 15 residues. Germline lookup yields CDR1 SGHTA and CDR2 FQGNSA. The germline V and J ends were trimmed by 1 base and 4 bases, with 14 bases remaining between them.

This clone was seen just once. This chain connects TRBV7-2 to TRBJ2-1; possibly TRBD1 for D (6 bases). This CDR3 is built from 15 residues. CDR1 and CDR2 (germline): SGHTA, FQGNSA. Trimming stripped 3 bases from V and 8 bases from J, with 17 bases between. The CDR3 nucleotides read TGTGCCAGCAGCTTGTTGACAGGACTTACGTATGAGCAGTTCTTC. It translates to CASSLLTGLTYEQFF.

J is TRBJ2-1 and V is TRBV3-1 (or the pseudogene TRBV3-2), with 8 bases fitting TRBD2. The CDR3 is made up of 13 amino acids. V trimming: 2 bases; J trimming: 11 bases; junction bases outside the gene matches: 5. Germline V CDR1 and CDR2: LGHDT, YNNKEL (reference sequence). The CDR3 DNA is TGTGCCAGCAGCCAAACCCTAGCGGGCAAGCAGTTCTTC. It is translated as CASSQTLAGKQFF.

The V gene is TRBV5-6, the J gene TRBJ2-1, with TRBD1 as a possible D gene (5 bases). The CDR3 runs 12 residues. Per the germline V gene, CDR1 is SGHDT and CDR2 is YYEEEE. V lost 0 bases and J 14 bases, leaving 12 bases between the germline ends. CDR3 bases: TGTGCCAGCAGCTTGGACAGGCCCCCTGAGTTCTTC. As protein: CASSLDRPPEFF.

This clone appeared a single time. Here the CDR3 DNA reads TGTGCCAGCAGCCACAGGTCCGGCAACACCGGGGAGCTGTTTTTT. Its translation: CASSHRSGNTGELFF. The rearrangement links TRBV3-1 (or the pseudogene TRBV3-2) to TRBJ2-2; no definite D call. Germline CDR1 reads LGHDT; CDR2 reads YNNKEL (reference sequence). Deletions cut 3 bases from V and 2 bases from J, with 10 bases between. This CDR3 contains 15 residues.

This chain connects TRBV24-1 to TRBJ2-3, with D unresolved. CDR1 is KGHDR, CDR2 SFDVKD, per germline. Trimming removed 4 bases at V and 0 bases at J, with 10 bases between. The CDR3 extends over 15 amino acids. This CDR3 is CATSDAHISTDTQYF. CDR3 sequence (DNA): TGTGCCACCAGTGACGCACATATAAGCACAGATACGCAGTATTTT.

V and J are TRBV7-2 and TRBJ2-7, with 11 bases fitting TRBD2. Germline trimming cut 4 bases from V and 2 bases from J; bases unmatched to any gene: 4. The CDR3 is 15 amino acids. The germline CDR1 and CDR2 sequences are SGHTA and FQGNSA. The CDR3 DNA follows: TGTGCCAGCAGCTCAGATAGCGGGGGGGCCTACGAGCAGTACTTC. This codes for CASSSDSGGAYEQYF. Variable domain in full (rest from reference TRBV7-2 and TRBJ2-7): GAGVSQSPSNKVTEKGKDVELRCDPISGHTALYWYRQSLGQGLEFLIYFQGNSAPDKSGLPSDRFSAERTGGSVSTLTIQRTQQEDSAVYLCASSSDSGGAYEQYFGPGTRLTVT.

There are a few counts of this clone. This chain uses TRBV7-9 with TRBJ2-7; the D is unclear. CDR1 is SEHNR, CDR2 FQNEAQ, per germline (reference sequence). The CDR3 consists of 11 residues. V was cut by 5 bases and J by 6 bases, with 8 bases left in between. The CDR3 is CASSQQREQYF. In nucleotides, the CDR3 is TGTGCCAGCAGCCAGCAGCGCGAGCAGTACTTC.

The CDR3 region is CASSVGVQVETQYF. For the CDR3, the DNA is TGTGCCAGCAGCGTAGGAGTCCAAGTAGAGACCCAGTACTTC. This sequence joins TRBV9 and TRBJ2-5; D is uncertain. Germline loops: CDR1 SGDLS, CDR2 YYNGEE. Trimming cost V 0 bases and J 4 bases, with 10 bases left between them. The CDR3 has 14 residues.

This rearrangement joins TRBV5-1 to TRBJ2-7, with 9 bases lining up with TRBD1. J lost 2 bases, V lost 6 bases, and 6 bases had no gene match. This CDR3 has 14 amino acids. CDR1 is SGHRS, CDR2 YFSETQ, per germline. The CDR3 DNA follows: TGCGCCAGCACGGCGGGACAGGGCCCCTACGAGCAGTACTTC. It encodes CASTAGQGPYEQYF.

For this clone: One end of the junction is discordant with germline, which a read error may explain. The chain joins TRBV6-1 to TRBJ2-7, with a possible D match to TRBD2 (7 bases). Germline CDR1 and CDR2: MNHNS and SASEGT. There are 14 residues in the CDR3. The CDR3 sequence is CASSEGGGSYEQYF. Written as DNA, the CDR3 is TGTGCCAGCAGCGAAGGGGGGGGCTCCTACGAGCAGTACTTC.

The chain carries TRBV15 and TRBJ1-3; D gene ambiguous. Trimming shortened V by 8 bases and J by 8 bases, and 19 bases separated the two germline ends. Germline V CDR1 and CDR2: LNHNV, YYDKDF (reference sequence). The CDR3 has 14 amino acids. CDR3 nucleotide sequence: TGTGCCACCTTACGTGGACTAGGAGCGGACACCATATATTTT. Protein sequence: CATLRGLGADTIYF.

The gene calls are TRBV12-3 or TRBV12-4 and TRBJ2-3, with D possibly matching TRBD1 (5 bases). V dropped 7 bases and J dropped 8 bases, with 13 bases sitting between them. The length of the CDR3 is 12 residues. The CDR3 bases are TGTGCCAGCACCCGAGGAAGGGGTACGCAGTATTTT. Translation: CASTRGRGTQYF.